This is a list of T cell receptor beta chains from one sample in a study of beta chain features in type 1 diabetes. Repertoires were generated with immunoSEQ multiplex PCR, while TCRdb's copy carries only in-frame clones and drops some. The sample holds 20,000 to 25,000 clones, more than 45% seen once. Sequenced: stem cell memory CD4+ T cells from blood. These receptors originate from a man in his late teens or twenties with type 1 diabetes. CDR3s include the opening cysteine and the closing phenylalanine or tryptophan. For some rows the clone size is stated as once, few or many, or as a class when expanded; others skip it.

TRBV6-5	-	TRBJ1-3	CASSSGQGTGNTIYF
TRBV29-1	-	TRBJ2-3	CSVERASGGDTQYF
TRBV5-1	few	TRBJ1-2	CASSLTAGGHYTF
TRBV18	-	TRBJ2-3	CASSPRLAEDTQYF
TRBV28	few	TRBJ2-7	CATYPVGGAYEQYF
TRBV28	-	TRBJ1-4	CASSADRDRVIGANEKLFF
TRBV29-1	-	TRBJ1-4	CSVETDNNEKLFF
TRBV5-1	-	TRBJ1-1	CASSADSQPNTEAFF
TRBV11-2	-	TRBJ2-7	CASSRGGSGGDEQYF
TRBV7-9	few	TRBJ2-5	CASSLSTGFETQYF
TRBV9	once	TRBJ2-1	CASSVATGQGVYNEQFF
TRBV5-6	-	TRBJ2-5	CASSLLGEETQYF
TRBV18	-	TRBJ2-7	CASSPPAAEEVQYF
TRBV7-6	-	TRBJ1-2	CASSQGPSDYGYTF
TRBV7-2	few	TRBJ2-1	CASRVTSGSNEQFF
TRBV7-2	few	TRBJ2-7	CASSLGVAGLPYEQYF
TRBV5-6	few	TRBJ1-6	CASSHSGQGFDSPLHF
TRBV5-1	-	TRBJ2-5	CASSRGQGIETQYF
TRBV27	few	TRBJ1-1	CASSPPGQGPSEAFF
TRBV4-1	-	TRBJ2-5	CASSQPGKETQYF
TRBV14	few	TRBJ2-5	CASSQDGTGGETQYF
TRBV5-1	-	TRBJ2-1	CASSILAGPYNEQFF
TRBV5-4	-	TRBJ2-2	CASSLMGLAGNLTPGSCFF
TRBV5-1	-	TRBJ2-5	CASSLEGGETQYF
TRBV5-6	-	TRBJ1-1	CASSPLTGMNTEAFF
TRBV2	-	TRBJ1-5	CASAQPGADSNQPQHF
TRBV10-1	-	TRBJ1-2	CASSESNSLYGYTF